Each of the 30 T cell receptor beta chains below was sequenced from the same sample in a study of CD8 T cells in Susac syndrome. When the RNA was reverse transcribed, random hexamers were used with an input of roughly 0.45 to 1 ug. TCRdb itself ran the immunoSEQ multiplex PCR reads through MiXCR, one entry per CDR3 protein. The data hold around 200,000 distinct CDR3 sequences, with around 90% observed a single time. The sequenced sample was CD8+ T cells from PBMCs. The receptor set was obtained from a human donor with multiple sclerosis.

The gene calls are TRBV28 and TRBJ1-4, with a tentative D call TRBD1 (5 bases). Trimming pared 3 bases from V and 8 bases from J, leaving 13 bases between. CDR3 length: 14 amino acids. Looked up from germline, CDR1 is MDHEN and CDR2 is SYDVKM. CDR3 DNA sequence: TGTGCCAGCAGTTTCGGCAGGGAGAACGAAAAACTGTTTTTT. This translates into CASSFGRENEKLFF.

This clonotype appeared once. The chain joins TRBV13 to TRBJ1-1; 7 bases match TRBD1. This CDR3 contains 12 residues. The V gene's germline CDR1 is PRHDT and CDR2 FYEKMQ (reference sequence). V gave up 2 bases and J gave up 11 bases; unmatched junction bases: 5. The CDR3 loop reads CASSLQGVTAFF. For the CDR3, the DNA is TGTGCCAGCAGCTTACAGGGGGTTACGGCTTTCTTT.

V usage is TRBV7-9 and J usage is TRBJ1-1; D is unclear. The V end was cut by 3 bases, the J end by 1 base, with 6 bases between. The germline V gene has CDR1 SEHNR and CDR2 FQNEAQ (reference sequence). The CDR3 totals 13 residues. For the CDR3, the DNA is TGTGCCAGCAGCTTTTGGGGGAACACTGAAGCTTTCTTT. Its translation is CASSFWGNTEAFF.

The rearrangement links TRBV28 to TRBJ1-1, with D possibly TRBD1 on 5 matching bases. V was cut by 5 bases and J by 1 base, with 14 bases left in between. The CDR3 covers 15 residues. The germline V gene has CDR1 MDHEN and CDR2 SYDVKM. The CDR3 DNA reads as TGTGCCAGCAGTGCGGGACGCTACGGGAACACTGAAGCTTTCTTT. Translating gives CASSAGRYGNTEAFF.

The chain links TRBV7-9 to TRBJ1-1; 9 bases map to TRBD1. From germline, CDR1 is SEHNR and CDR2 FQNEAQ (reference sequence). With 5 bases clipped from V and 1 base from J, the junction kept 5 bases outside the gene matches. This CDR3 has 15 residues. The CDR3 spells CASSQGQGANTEAFF. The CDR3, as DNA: TGTGCCAGCAGCCAGGGACAGGGAGCGAACACTGAAGCTTTCTTT.

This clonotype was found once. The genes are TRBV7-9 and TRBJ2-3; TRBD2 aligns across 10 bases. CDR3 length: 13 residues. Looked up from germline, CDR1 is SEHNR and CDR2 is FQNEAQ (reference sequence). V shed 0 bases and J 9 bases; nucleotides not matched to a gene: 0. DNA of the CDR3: TGTGCCAGCAGCTTAGCACTAGCGGGAACGCAGTATTTT. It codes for CASSLALAGTQYF.

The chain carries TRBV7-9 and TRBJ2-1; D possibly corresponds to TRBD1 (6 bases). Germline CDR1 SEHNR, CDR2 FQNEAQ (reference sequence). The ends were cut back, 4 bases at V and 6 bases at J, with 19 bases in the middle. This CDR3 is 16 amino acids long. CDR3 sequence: CASSSVGAGWTNEQFF. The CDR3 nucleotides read TGTGCCAGCAGCTCCGTGGGGGCAGGGTGGACCAATGAGCAGTTCTTC.

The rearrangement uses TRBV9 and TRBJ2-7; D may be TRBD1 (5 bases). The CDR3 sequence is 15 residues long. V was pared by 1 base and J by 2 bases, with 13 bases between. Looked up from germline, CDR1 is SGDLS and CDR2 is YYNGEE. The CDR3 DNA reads TGTGCCAGCAGCGTATCGGGCCAGGGTCCCTACGAGCAGTACTTC. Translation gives CASSVSGQGPYEQYF.

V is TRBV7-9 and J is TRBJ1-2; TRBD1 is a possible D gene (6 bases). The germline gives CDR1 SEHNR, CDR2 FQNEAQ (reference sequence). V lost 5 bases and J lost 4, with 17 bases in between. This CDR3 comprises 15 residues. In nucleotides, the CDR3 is TGTGCCAGCAGCCAGACCAGGGGAGCGGGCTATGGCTACACCTTC. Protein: CASSQTRGAGYGYTF. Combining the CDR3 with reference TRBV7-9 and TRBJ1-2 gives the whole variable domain DTGVSQNPRHKITKRGQNVTFRCDPISEHNRLYWYRQTLGQGPEFLTYFQNEAQLEKSRLLSDRFSAERPKGSFSTLEIQRTEQGDSAMYLCASSQTRGAGYGYTFGSGTRLTVV.

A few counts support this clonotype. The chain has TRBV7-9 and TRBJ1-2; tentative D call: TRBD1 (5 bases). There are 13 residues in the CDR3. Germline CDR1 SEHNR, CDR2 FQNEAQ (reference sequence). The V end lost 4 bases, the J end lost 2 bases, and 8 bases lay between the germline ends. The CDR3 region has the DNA TGTGCCAGCAGCTCGACAGCGAACTATGGCTACACCTTC. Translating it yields CASSSTANYGYTF.

CDR3 region: CSARPVDRGTDTQYF. CDR3 coding DNA: TGCAGTGCTCGCCCCGTGGACAGGGGAACAGATACGCAGTATTTT. The chain has TRBV20-1 and TRBJ2-3, with 9 positions matching TRBD1. From germline, CDR1 is DFQATT and CDR2 SNEGSKA (reference sequence). The CDR3 loop spans 15 amino acids. J lost 3 bases, V lost 5 bases, and 9 bases had no gene match.

The CDR3 reads CASRQPTDTQYF. The CDR3 DNA is TGTGCCAGCAGACAGCCCACAGATACGCAGTATTTT. The gene calls are TRBV12-3 or TRBV12-4 and TRBJ2-3; no definite D call. With 6 bases removed from V and 2 bases from J, the gap between germline ends came to 6 bases. The CDR3 sequence is 12 residues long.

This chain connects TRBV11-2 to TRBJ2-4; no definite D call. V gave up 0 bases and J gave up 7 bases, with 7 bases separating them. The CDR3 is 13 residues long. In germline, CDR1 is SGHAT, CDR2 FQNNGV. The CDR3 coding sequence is TGTGCCAGCAGCTTAGATGCCCTTAACATTCAGTACTTC. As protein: CASSLDALNIQYF.

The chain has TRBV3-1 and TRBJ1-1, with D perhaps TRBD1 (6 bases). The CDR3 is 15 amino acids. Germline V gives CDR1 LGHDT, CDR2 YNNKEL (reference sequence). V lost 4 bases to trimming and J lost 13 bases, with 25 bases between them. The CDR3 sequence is CASSPTPAVWGLVFF. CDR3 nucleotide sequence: TGTGCCAGCAGCCCGACCCCTGCCGTTTGGGGGCTGGTTTTCTTT.

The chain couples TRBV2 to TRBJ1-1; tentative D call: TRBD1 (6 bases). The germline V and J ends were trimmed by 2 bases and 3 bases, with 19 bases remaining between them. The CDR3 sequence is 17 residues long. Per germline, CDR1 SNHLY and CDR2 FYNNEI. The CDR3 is CASSENLIGGEDTEAFF. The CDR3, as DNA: TGTGCCAGCAGTGAAAACCTTATAGGGGGGGAGGACACTGAAGCTTTCTTT.

CDR3 DNA sequence: TGTGCCAGCAGGGAAGGGGGGAACACTGAAGCTTTCTTT. Translated, it gives CASREGGNTEAFF. The chain carries TRBV12-3 or TRBV12-4 and TRBJ1-1; the D gene is possibly TRBD1 (6 bases). The ends were cut back, 6 bases at V and 1 base at J, with 9 bases in the middle. The CDR3 length is 13 residues.

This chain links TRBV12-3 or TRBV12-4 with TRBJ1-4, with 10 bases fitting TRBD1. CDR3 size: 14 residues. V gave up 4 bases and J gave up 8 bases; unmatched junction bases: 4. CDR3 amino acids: CASSWTGGVEKLFF. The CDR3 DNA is TGTGCCAGCAGTTGGACAGGGGGGGTGGAAAAACTGTTTTTT.

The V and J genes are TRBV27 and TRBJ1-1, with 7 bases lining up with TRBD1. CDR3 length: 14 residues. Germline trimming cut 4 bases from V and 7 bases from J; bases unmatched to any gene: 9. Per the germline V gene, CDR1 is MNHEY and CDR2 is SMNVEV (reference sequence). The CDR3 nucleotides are TGTGCCAGCAGTTACCAGGGGGGCACGGTTGAAGCTTTCTTT. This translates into CASSYQGGTVEAFF.

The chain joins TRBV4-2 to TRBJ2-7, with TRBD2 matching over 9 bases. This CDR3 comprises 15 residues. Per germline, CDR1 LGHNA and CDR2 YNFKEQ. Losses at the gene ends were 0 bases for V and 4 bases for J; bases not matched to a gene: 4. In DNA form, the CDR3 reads TGTGCCAGCAGCCAAGAAACTAGCGGGCATTACGAGCAGTACTTC. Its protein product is CASSQETSGHYEQYF.

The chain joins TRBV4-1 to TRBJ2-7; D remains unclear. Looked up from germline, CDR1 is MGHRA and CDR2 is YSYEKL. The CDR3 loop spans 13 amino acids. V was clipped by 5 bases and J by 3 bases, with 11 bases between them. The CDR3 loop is CASSLSSVYEQYF. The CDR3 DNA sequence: TGCGCCAGCAGCTTATCGAGTGTCTACGAGCAGTACTTC.

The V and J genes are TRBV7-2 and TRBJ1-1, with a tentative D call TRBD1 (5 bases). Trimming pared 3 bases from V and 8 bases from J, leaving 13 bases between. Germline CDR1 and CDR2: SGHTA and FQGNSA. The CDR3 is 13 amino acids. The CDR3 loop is CASSLGSRVEAFF. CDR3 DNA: TGTGCCAGCAGCTTGGGATCCAGGGTGGAAGCTTTCTTT.

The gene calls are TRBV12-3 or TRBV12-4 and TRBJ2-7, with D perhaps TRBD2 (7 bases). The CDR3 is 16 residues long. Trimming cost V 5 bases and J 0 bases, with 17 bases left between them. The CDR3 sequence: CASSPGEGTDSYEQYF. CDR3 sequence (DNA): TGTGCCAGCAGTCCAGGGGAGGGTACGGACTCCTACGAGCAGTACTTC.

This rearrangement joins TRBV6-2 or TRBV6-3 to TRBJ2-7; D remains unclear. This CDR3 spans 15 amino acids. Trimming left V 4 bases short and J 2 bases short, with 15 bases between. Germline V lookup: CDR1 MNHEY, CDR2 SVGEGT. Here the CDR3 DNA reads TGTGCCAGCAGTTCGAAGGGTCGGCGTCCCTACGAGCAGTACTTC. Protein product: CASSSKGRRPYEQYF.

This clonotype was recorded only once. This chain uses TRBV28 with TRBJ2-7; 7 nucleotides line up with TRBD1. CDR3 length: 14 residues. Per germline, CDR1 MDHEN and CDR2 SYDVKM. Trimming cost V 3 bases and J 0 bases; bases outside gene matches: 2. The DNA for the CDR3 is TGTGCCAGCAGTTTTGGGACAGACTCCTACGAGCAGTACTTC. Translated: CASSFGTDSYEQYF.

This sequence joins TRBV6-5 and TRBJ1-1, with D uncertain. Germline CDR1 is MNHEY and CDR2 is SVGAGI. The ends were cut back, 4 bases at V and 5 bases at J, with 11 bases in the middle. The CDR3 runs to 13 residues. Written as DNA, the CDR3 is TGTGCCAGCAGTTCGGGAGAAATGACTGAAGCTTTCTTT. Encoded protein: CASSSGEMTEAFF.

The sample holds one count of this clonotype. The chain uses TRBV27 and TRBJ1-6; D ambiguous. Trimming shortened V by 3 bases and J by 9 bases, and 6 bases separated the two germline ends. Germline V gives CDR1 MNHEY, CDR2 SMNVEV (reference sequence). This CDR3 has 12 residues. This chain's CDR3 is CASSLGGSPLHF. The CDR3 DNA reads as TGTGCCAGCAGTTTGGGAGGTTCACCCCTCCACTTT.

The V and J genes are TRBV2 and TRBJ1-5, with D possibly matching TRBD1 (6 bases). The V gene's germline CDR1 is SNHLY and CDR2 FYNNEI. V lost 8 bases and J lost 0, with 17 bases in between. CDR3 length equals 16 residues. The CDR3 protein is CASWGGTTHSNQPQHF. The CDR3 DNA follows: TGTGCCAGCTGGGGGGGGACAACACATAGCAATCAGCCCCAGCATTTT.

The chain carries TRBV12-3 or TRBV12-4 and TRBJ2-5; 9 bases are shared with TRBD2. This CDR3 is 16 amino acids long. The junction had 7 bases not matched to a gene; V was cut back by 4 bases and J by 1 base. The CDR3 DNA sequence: TGTGCCAGCAGTTCTACGGGACTAGCAGTCCAAGAGACCCAGTACTTC. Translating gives CASSSTGLAVQETQYF.

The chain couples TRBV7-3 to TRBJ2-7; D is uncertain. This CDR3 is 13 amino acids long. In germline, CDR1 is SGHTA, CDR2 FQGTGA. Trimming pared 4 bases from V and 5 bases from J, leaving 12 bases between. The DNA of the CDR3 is TGTGCCAGCAGCTCGACCCCGACCGACGAGCAGTACTTC. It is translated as CASSSTPTDEQYF.

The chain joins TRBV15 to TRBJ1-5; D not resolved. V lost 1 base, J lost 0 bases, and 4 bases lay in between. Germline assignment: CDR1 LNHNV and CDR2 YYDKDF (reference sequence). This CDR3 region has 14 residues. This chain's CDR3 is CATSRADSNQPQHF. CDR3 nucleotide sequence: TGTGCCACCAGCAGAGCAGATAGCAATCAGCCCCAGCATTTT.